This TCR beta chain was sequenced in a study of T cell responses to AZD1222 COVID-19 vaccine. Study conclusions and caveats: Reports say nearly half of spike-specific TCRs go after unmutated variant regions. Just six or seven AZD1222 recipients tested seropositive at baseline. Breadth and depth of Spike-specific TCRs rose after two AZD1222 doses.

Note on this clone: No antigen is known for it.

Second doses were pooled across both intervals (about 4 or about 12 weeks). Losses at the gene ends were 3 bases for V and 13 bases for J; bases not matched to a gene: 8. This CDR3 comprises 12 residues. The germline gives CDR1 SGHKS, CDR2 YYEKEE (reference sequence). Measured with immunoSEQ multiplex PCR; TCRdb has only the in-frame clones, and not every one. The table has under 150,000 clones, roughly nine tenths seen once. The origin of this receptor is an adult who received the AZD1222 COVID-19 vaccine. This chain joins TRBV5-5 and TRBJ1-1, with TRBD1 matching over 8 bases. Specimen: peripheral blood, collected 28 days after the second AZD1222 dose. CDR3 DNA sequence: TGTGCCAGCAGCTCCTGGACAGGGAATCTTTTCTTT. Its protein is CASSSWTGNLFF.